This TCR beta chain derives from a study of response to subunit inactivated influenza vaccine. General study points: The authors offered the suggestion that each seasonal influenza vaccination recruits few new T cells.

This clonotype was detected only a few times. What it binds is not known. Germline CDR1 reads MNHEY; CDR2 reads SMNVEV (reference sequence). Trimming took 4 bases from V and 5 from J, leaving 18 bases between them. The CDR3 totals 15 residues. TCRdb re-called the RT-PCR reads through MiXCR, storing one row per CDR3 protein. The sample contains 400,000 to 650,000 distinct CDR3 sequences, 6.5% to 8% of which appear only once. This TCR came from a man between 45 and 75 years old who received an inactivated influenza vaccine. The input for sequencing was PBMCs from blood, taken roughly 24 months after vaccination. The chain has TRBV27 and TRBJ2-7; unclear D gene. Written as DNA, the CDR3 is TGTGCCAGCAGTTCCCGAGACACTGTACGTCACGAGCAGTACTTC. Translation gives CASSSRDTVRHEQYF.